This T cell receptor beta chain came from a study of blood T cell repertoires in COVID-19. The germline CDR1 and CDR2 sequences are MGHRA and YSYEKL. The CDR3 is 18 residues long. Assay: immunoSEQ multiplex PCR; the TCRdb copy retains only in-frame clones and omits some. The sample consists of about 80,000 clones, about four fifths of them appearing once. Concerning this clone itself: A read error may produce the germline difference seen at one junction end.

The sample was peripheral blood. This chain links TRBV4-1 with TRBJ2-3; TRBD2 matches at 10 bases. This clonotype was sampled from a woman in her 70s with acute or convalescent COVID-19. CDR3 protein: CASSQDPGTSANTATQYF. CDR3 DNA sequence: TGCGCCAGCAGCCAAGATCCTGGGACTAGCGCCAACACAGCTACGCAGTATTTT.